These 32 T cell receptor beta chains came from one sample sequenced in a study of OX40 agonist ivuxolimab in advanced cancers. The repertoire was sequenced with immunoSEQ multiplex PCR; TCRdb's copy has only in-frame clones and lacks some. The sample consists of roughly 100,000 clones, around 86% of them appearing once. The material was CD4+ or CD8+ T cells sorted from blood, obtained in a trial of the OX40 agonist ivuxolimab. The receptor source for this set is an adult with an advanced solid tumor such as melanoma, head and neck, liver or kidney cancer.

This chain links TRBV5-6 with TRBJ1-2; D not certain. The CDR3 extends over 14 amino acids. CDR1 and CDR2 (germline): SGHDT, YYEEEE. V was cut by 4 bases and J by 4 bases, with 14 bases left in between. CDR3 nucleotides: TGTGCCAGCAGCCCCCTCGACGGACGCTATGGCTACACCTTC. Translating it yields CASSPLDGRYGYTF.

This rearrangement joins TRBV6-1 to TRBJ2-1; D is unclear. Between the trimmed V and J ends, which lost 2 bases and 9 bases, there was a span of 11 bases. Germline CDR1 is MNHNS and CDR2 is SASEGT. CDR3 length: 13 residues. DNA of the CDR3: TGTGCCAGCAGTGAAAGTCCCCGAGGTGAGCAGTTCTTC. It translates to CASSESPRGEQFF.

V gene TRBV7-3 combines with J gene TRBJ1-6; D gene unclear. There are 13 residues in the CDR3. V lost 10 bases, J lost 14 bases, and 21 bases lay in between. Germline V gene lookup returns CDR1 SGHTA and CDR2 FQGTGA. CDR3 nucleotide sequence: TGTGCCACCCGGCCGGGAAGTCTTCGGACCCTCCACTTT. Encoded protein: CATRPGSLRTLHF.

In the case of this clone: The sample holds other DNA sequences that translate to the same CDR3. CDR3 in amino acids: CASSLQGLGQETQYF. CDR3 DNA: TGCGCCAGCAGCTTGCAGGGATTGGGGCAAGAGACCCAGTACTTC. The gene calls are TRBV5-1 and TRBJ2-5; weak D call: TRBD1 (5 bases). The CDR3 extends over 15 amino acids. Per the germline V gene, CDR1 is SGHRS and CDR2 is YFSETQ. V dropped 1 base and J dropped 2 bases, with 12 bases sitting between them. Drawing the rest from reference TRBV5-1 and TRBJ2-5, the complete variable domain is KAGVTQTPRYLIKTRGQQVTLSCSPISGHRSVSWYQQTPGQGLQFLFEYFSETQRNKGNFPGRFSGRQFSNSRSEMNVSTLELGDSALYLCASSLQGLGQETQYFGPGTRLLVL.

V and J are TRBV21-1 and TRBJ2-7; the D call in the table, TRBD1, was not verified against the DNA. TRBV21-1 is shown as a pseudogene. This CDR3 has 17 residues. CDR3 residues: CASSPRAGEPLTYEQYF. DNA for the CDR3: TGTGCCAGCAGCCCGAGAGCAGGGGAGCCACTTACCTACGAGCAGTACTTC.

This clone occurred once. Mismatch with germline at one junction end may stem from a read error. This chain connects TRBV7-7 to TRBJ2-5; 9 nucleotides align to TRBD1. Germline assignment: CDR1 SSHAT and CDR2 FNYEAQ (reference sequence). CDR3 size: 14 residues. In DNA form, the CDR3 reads TGTGCTAGCAGCACGGGACAGGGAGGAGAGACCCAGTACTTC. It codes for CASSTGQGGETQYF.

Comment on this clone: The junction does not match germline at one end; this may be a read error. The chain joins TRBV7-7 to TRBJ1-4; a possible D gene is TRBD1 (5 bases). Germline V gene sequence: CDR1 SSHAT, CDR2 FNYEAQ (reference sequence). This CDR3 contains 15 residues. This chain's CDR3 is CASSLGAGGGEKLFF. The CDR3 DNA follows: TGTGCTAGCAGCTTAGGGGCAGGAGGAGGCGAAAAACTGTTTTTT.

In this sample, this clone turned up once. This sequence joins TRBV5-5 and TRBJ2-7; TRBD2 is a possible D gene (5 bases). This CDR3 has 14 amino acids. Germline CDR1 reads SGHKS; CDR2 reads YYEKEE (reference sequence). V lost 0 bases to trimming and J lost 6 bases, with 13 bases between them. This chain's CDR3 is CASSLGRSTTEQYF. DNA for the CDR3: TGTGCCAGCAGCTTGGGGAGGTCAACTACCGAGCAGTACTTC.

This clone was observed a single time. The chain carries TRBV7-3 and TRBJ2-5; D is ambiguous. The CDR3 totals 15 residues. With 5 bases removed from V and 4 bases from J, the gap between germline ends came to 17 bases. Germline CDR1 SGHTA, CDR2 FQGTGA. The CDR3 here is CASSLLYDDPETQYF. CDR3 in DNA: TGTGCCAGCAGCCTCCTGTACGACGATCCAGAGACCCAGTACTTC.

The CDR3 DNA is TGTGCCAGCAGCGTTGGGACCCAACTTAATGAAAAACTGTTTTTT. Translating gives CASSVGTQLNEKLFF. The gene calls are TRBV9 and TRBJ1-4, with D possibly TRBD1 on 5 matching bases. This CDR3 comprises 15 residues. The V end was cut by 2 bases, the J end by 4 bases, with 12 bases between. The germline CDR1 and CDR2 sequences are SGDLS and YYNGEE.

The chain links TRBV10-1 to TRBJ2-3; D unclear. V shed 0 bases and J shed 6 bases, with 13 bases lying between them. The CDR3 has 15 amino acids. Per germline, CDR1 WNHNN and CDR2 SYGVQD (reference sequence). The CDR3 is CASSESQAGPDTQYF. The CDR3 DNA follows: TGCGCCAGCAGTGAGTCGCAGGCAGGTCCCGATACGCAGTATTTT.

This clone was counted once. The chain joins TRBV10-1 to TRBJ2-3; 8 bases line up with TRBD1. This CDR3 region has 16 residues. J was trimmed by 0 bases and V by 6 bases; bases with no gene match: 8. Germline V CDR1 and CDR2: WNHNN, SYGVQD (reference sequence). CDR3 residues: CASRPTGTGSTDTQYF. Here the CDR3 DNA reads TGCGCCAGCAGGCCCACCGGGACAGGCAGCACAGATACGCAGTATTTT.

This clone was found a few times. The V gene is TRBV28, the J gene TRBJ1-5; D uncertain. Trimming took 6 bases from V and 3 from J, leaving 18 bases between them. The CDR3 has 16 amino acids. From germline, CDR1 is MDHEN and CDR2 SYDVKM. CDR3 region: CASSSRRVKINQPQHF. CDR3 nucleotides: TGTGCCAGCAGCAGCCGGAGGGTAAAGATCAATCAGCCCCAGCATTTT.

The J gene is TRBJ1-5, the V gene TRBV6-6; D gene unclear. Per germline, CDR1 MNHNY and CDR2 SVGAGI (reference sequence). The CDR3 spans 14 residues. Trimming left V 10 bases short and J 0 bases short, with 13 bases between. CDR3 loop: CATEQRVSNQPQHF. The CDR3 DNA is TGTGCCACCGAACAAAGGGTTAGCAATCAGCCCCAGCATTTT.

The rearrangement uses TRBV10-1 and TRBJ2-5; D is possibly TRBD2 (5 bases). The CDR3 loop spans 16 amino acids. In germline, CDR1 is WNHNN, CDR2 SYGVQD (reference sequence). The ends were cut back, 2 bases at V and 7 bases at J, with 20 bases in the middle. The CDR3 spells CASSEAGKGRFGTQYF. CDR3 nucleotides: TGCGCCAGCAGTGAGGCCGGGAAGGGCCGGTTTGGGACCCAGTACTTC.

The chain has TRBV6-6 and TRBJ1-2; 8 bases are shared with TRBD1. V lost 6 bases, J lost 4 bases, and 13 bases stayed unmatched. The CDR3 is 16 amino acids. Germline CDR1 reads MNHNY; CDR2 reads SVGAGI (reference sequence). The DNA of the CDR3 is TGTGCCAGCAGCGGCCGGGACAGGCGCCAGGGCTATGGCTACACCTTC. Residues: CASSGRDRRQGYGYTF.

CDR3 nucleotide sequence: TGTGCCACCAGCAGGGAGGACAGGCGGCGCAATCAGCCCCAGCATTTT. As protein: CATSREDRRRNQPQHF. The rearrangement links TRBV15 to TRBJ1-5; 7 nucleotides agree with TRBD1. The J segment lost 2 bases and the V segment lost 3 bases, leaving 7 bases of the junction unmatched. Germline values: CDR1 LNHNV, CDR2 YYDKDF (reference sequence). The CDR3 runs to 16 residues.

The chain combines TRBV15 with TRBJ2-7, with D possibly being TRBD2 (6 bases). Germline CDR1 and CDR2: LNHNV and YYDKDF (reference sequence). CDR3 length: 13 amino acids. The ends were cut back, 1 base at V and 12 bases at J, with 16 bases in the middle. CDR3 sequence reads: CATSRGDSPEGYF. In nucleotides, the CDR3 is TGTGCCACCAGCAGAGGGGACTCACCGGAGGGGTACTTC.

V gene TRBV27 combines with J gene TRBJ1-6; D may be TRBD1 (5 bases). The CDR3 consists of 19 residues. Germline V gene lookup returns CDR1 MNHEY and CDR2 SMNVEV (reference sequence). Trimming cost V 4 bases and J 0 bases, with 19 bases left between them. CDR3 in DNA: TGTGCCAGCAGTTCCTTCCAAATGGGGGTGAGCTCCTATAATTCACCCCTCCACTTT. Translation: CASSSFQMGVSSYNSPLHF.

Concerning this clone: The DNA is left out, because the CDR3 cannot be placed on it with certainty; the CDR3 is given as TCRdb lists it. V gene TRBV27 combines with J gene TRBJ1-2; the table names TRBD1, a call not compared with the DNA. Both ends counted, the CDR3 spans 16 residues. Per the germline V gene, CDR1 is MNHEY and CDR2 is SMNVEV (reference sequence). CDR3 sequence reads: CASSSSTGQGFYGYTF.

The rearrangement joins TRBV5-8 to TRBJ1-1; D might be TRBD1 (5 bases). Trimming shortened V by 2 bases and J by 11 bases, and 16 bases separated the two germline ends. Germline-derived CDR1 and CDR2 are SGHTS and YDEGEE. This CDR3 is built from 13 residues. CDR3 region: CASSFREGTSAFF. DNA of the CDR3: TGTGCCAGCAGCTTTAGGGAGGGGACGTCTGCTTTCTTT.

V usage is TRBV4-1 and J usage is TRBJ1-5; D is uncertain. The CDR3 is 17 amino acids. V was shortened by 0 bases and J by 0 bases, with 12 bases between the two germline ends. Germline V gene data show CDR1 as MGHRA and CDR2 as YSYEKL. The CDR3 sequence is CASSQDGSPNSNQPQHF. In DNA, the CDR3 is TGCGCCAGCAGCCAAGACGGGAGTCCTAATAGCAATCAGCCCCAGCATTTT.

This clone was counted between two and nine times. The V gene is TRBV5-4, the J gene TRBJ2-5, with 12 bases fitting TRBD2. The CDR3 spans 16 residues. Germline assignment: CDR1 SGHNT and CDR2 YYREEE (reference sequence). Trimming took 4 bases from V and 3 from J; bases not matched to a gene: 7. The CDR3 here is CASSPGLAGSKETQYF. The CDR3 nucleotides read TGTGCCAGCAGCCCAGGACTAGCGGGGTCTAAAGAGACCCAGTACTTC.

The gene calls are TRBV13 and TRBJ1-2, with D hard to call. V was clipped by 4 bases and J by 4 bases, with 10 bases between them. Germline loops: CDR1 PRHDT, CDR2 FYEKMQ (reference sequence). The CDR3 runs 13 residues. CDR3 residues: CASSYGVGYGYTF. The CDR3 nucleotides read TGTGCCAGCAGCTACGGGGTCGGCTATGGCTACACCTTC.

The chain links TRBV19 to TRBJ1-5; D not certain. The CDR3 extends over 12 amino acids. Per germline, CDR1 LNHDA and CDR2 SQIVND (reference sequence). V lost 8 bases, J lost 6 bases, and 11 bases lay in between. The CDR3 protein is CASLGRTQPQHF. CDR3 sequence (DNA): TGTGCCAGTCTCGGGAGGACTCAGCCCCAGCATTTT.

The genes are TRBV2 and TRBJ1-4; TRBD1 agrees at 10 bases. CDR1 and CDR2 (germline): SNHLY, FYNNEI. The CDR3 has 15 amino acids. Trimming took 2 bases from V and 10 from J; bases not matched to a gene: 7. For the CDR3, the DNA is TGTGCCAGCAGTGAACTTGTCGGGACAGGGGTAAAACTGTTTTTT. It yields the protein CASSELVGTGVKLFF.

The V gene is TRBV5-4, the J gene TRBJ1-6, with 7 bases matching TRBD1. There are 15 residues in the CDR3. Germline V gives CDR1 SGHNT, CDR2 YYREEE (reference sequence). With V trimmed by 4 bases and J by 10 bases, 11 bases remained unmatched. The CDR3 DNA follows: TGTGCCAGCAGCCGGGACAGCTCCTCGGGGTCACCCCTCCACTTT. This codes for CASSRDSSSGSPLHF.

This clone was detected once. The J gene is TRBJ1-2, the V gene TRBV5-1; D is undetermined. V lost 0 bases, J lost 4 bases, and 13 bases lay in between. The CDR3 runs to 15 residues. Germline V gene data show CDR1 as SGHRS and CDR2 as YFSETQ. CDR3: CASSLESMAGYGYTF. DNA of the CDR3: TGCGCCAGCAGCTTGGAGTCTATGGCAGGCTATGGCTACACCTTC.

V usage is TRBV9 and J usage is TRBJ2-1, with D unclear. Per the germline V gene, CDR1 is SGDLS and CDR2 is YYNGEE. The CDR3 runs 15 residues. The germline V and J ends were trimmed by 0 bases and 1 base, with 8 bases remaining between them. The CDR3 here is CASSVGVGSYNEQFF. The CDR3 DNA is TGTGCCAGCAGCGTAGGCGTGGGGTCCTACAATGAGCAGTTCTTC. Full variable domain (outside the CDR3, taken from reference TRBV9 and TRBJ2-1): DSGVTQTPKHLITATGQRVTLRCSPRSGDLSVYWYQQSLDQGLQFLIQYYNGEERAKGNILERFSAQQFPDLHSELNLSSLELGDSALYFCASSVGVGSYNEQFFGPGTRLTVL.

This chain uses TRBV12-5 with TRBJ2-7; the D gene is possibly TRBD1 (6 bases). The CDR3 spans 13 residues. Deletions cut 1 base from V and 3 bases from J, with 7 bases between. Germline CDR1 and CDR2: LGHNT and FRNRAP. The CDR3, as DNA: TGTGCTAGTGGTTTGGGACAGGACTACGAGCAGTACTTC. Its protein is CASGLGQDYEQYF. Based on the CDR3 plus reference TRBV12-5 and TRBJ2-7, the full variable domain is DARVTQTPRHKVTEMGQEVTMRCQPILGHNTVFWYRQTMMQGLELLAYFRNRAPLDDSGMPKDRFSAEMPDATLATLKIQPSEPRDSAVYFCASGLGQDYEQYFGPGTRLTVT.

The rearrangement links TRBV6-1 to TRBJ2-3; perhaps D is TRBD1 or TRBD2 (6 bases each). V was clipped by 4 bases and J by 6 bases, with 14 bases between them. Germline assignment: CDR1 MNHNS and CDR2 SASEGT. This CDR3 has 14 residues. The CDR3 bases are TGTGCCAGCAGTGCGAGGGGGGAAGCGGATACGCAGTATTTT. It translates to CASSARGEADTQYF.

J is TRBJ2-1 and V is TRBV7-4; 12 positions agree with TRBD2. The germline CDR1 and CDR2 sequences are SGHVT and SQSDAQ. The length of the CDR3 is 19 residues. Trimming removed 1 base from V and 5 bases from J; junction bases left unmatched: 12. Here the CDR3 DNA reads TGTGCCAGCAGCTTAGACCTCCAGGGGCTAGCGGGGGGGCACAATGAGCAGTTCTTC. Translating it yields CASSLDLQGLAGGHNEQFF.